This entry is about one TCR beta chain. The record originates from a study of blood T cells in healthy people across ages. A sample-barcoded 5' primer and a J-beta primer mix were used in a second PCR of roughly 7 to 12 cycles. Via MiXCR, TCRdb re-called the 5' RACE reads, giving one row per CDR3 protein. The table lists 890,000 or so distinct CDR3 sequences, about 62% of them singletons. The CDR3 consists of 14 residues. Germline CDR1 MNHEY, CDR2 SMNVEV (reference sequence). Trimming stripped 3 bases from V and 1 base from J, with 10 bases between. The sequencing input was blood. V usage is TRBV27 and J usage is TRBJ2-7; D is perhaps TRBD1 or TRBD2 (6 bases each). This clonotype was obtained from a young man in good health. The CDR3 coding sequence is TGTGCCAGCAGTTTTAGGGGGGCATCCTACGAGCAGTACTTC. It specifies CASSFRGASYEQYF.